The 13 T cell receptor beta chains below were found in one sample sequenced in a study of blood T cell repertoires in COVID-19. Measured with immunoSEQ multiplex PCR; TCRdb has only the in-frame clones, and not every one. The sample comprises 130,000 or so clones, around 87% of which are singletons, and approximately 20% rests with the top ten. Input material: peripheral blood. The origin of the receptors is a woman in her 50s who had recovered from COVID-19.

CDR3 residues: CASSSTGKGQSYEQYF. The CDR3 coding sequence is TGTGCCAGCAGTTCAACAGGGAAGGGACAGTCCTACGAGCAGTACTTC. The gene calls are TRBV28 and TRBJ2-7, with 7 positions matching TRBD1. The V and J ends lost 4 bases and 1 base, in that order; junction bases with no gene match: 10. The germline CDR1 and CDR2 sequences are MDHEN and SYDVKM. The CDR3 has 16 residues.

The chain is built from TRBV27 and TRBJ2-7; 10 bases align to TRBD2. The J segment lost 2 bases and the V segment lost 3 bases, leaving 7 bases of the junction unmatched. Per the germline V gene, CDR1 is MNHEY and CDR2 is SMNVEV (reference sequence). This CDR3 has 16 residues. The CDR3 spells CASSLTSGRPTYEQYF. Here the CDR3 DNA reads TGTGCCAGCAGTTTGACTAGCGGGCGACCTACCTACGAGCAGTACTTC.

This clone occurred once. V usage is TRBV11-3 and J usage is TRBJ2-7, with 8 bases fitting TRBD1. The CDR3 length is 14 residues. Germline V CDR1 and CDR2: SGHNT, YENEEA. Losses at the gene ends were 5 bases for V and 5 bases for J; bases not matched to a gene: 8. The CDR3 protein is CASSPHRGVDEQYF. The CDR3 region has the DNA TGTGCCAGCAGCCCCCACAGGGGGGTAGACGAGCAGTACTTC.

This clone was seen a single time. This chain connects TRBV19 to TRBJ2-5; TRBD2 aligns across 7 bases. V gave up 4 bases and J gave up 3 bases; unmatched junction bases: 8. There are 15 residues in the CDR3. Per the germline V gene, CDR1 is LNHDA and CDR2 is SQIVND (reference sequence). The CDR3 region is CASSTPGGIKETQYF. The CDR3 DNA reads as TGTGCCAGTAGTACCCCCGGGGGGATCAAAGAGACCCAGTACTTC.

The CDR3 loop is CSVAGQTNTGELFF. DNA of the CDR3: TGCAGCGTGGCGGGACAGACGAACACCGGGGAGCTGTTTTTT. The V gene is TRBV29-1, the J gene TRBJ2-2; D perhaps matches TRBD1 (7 bases). The CDR3 length is 14 residues. The germline V and J ends were trimmed by 6 bases and 0 bases, with 11 bases remaining between them. In germline, CDR1 is SQVTM, CDR2 ANQGSEA.

The chain employs TRBV28 and TRBJ1-5; 7 bases agree with TRBD1. Trimming removed 7 bases from V and 11 bases from J; junction bases left unmatched: 8. The CDR3 runs to 12 residues. Germline CDR1 reads MDHEN; CDR2 reads SYDVKM. CDR3 bases: TGTGCCAGCACTAGACAGGGTGAGGCCCAGCATTTT. The encoded protein is CASTRQGEAQHF.

Notes on this clone: The sample has other DNA sequences that encode this CDR3 too. This rearrangement joins TRBV4-1 to TRBJ2-1, with 9 bases that match TRBD2. With 1 base clipped from V and 3 bases from J, the junction kept 4 bases outside the gene matches. The CDR3 has 16 amino acids. Germline V gene sequence: CDR1 MGHRA, CDR2 YSYEKL. CDR3 coding DNA: TGCGCCAGCAGCCAAGTTGGTAGCGGGGGCTACAATGAGCAGTTCTTC. The encoded protein is CASSQVGSGGYNEQFF.

About this clone: Since a far larger clone is one base different, this is likely a read error. The chain links TRBV11-2 to TRBJ1-2; the D is unclear. CDR3 length: 12 amino acids. The V gene lost 5 bases and the J gene lost 4 bases, with 8 bases spanning the gap. Germline CDR1 and CDR2: SGHAT and FQNNGV. CDR3 sequence reads: CASSLDTYGYTF. The CDR3 DNA reads as TGTGCCAGCAGCCTCGACACCTATGGCTACACCTTC. Together with reference TRBV11-2 and TRBJ1-2, the CDR3 gives the full variable domain: EAGVAQSPRYKIIEKRQSVAFWCNPISGHATLYWYQQILGQGPKLLIQFQNNGVVDDSQLPKDRFSAERLKGVDSTLKIQPAKLEDSAVYLCASSLDTYGYTFGSGTRLTVV.

Written as DNA, the CDR3 is TGTGCCAGCAGCCCTGGACAGGGAGGAACCTACGAGCAGTACTTC. Translating it yields CASSPGQGGTYEQYF. The rearrangement joins TRBV7-6 to TRBJ2-7; 8 bases are a match to TRBD1. CDR1 is SGHVS, CDR2 FNYEAQ, per germline. The length of the CDR3 is 15 residues. The V and J ends lost 5 bases and 2 bases, in that order; junction bases with no gene match: 8.

This chain uses TRBV4-1 with TRBJ2-1; TRBD1 agrees at 8 bases. CDR1 MGHRA and CDR2 YSYEKL come from the germline V gene. The length of the CDR3 is 17 residues. V shed 1 base, J shed 6 bases, and the junction held 11 bases outside the gene matches. The CDR3 bases are TGCGCCAGCAGCCAAGCAACGGACAGGGAAGTTTCCAATGAGCAGTTCTTC. Translation gives CASSQATDREVSNEQFF.

This clone was picked up one time. The chain carries TRBV11-2 and TRBJ1-1; D not resolved. Germline CDR1 reads SGHAT; CDR2 reads FQNNGV. V lost 4 bases to trimming and J lost 2 bases, with 11 bases between them. This CDR3 has 14 residues. The DNA for the CDR3 is TGTGCCAGCAGCTCCGGAGGCGGCAACACTGAAGCTTTCTTT. As protein: CASSSGGGNTEAFF.

This clone was seen only a few times. V and J are TRBV5-1 and TRBJ1-4; no reliable D call. This CDR3 has 14 residues. V lost 0 bases and J 5 bases, leaving 8 bases between the germline ends. The germline CDR1 and CDR2 sequences are SGHRS and YFSETQ. The CDR3 DNA sequence: TGCGCCAGCAGCTTGGAAGAGGGAAATGAAAAACTGTTTTTT. Translation: CASSLEEGNEKLFF. Looking up the rest from reference TRBV5-1 and TRBJ1-4 gives the full variable domain: KAGVTQTPRYLIKTRGQQVTLSCSPISGHRSVSWYQQTPGQGLQFLFEYFSETQRNKGNFPGRFSGRQFSNSRSEMNVSTLELGDSALYLCASSLEEGNEKLFFGSGTQLSVL.

The V gene is TRBV10-3, the J gene TRBJ2-5, with 9 bases aligning to TRBD2. Trimming cost V 6 bases and J 1 base; bases outside gene matches: 9. The germline V gene has CDR1 ENHRY and CDR2 SYGVKD. The CDR3 loop spans 16 amino acids. CDR3 sequence (DNA): TGTGCCATCAGCACCGGGACTAGCCCTCTCCAAGAGACCCAGTACTTC. Translation gives CAISTGTSPLQETQYF.